These 30 T cell receptor beta chains originate from one sample sequenced in a study of blood T cell repertoires in COVID-19. Data came from immunoSEQ multiplex PCR; TCRdb stores just in-frame clones and leaves some out. The sample contains around 150,000 clones, 70% to 85% of which appear only once. Sequencing input: peripheral blood. All receptors derive from a woman aged 80 or over with acute or convalescent COVID-19.

This chain uses TRBV2 with TRBJ2-7, with a weak D call TRBD1 (6 bases). The germline CDR1 and CDR2 sequences are SNHLY and FYNNEI. The length of the CDR3 is 13 residues. The germline V and J ends were trimmed by 6 bases and 4 bases, with 13 bases remaining between them. DNA for the CDR3: TGTGCCAGCAGGTTGGACAGTTTGTACGAGCAGTACTTC. As protein: CASRLDSLYEQYF.

The chain couples TRBV19 to TRBJ1-6; no firm D call. The CDR3 loop spans 13 amino acids. Trimming stripped 5 bases from V and 6 bases from J, with 8 bases between. The germline CDR1 and CDR2 sequences are LNHDA and SQIVND (reference sequence). The DNA of the CDR3 is TGTGCCAGTAGTCCTCCGAGTAATTCACCCCTCCACTTT. Amino acid sequence: CASSPPSNSPLHF.

The rearrangement links TRBV7-2 to TRBJ2-1, with D perhaps matching TRBD2 (6 bases). The CDR3 length is 15 residues. Trimming left V 2 bases short and J 2 bases short, with 10 bases between. From germline, CDR1 is SGHTA and CDR2 FQGNSA. In DNA, the CDR3 is TGTGCCAGCAGCTTAAATAGCGGTCCCTACAATGAGCAGTTCTTC. The encoded protein is CASSLNSGPYNEQFF.

The chain links TRBV2 to TRBJ2-3; 14 positions agree with TRBD2. Germline V lookup: CDR1 SNHLY, CDR2 FYNNEI. V lost 10 bases to trimming and J lost 5 bases; unmatched junction nucleotides: 17. The CDR3 sequence is 18 residues long. The chain's CDR3 is CANTGLAGGEFRGDTQYF. In DNA, the CDR3 is TGTGCCAATACCGGACTAGCGGGAGGAGAGTTTAGGGGAGATACGCAGTATTTT.

The chain combines TRBV11-2 with TRBJ2-4; D call uncertain. Looked up from germline, CDR1 is SGHAT and CDR2 is FQNNGV. V was shortened by 5 bases and J by 0 bases, with 11 bases between the two germline ends. This CDR3 region has 15 residues. This CDR3 is CASSPSPLAKNIQYF. As DNA, the CDR3 is TGTGCCAGCAGCCCTAGTCCCCTAGCCAAAAACATTCAGTACTTC.

The rearrangement uses TRBV24-1 and TRBJ2-3; 8 bases match TRBD1. The V gene's germline CDR1 is KGHDR and CDR2 SFDVKD. The CDR3 consists of 14 residues. The ends lost 9 bases at V and 0 bases at J; junction bases unmatched: 4. DNA of the CDR3: TGTGCCACCCAGGGGGCCACTAGCACAGATACGCAGTATTTT. Residues: CATQGATSTDTQYF.

J is TRBJ1-1 and V is TRBV5-4; D unresolved. CDR3 length equals 15 residues. V lost 3 bases, J lost 1 base, and 13 bases lay in between. The V gene's germline CDR1 is SGHNT and CDR2 YYREEE (reference sequence). The CDR3 sequence: CASSSEFSENTEAFF. In DNA form, the CDR3 reads TGTGCCAGCAGCTCCGAATTTAGTGAGAACACTGAAGCTTTCTTT.

The chain couples TRBV2 to TRBJ2-5, with 7 nucleotides matching TRBD2. Trimming at V came to 6 bases and at J to 5 bases, leaving 9 bases not matched to a gene. The CDR3 sequence is 14 residues long. Germline-derived CDR1 and CDR2 are SNHLY and FYNNEI. The CDR3 here is CASRGGRATETQYF. The CDR3 DNA reads TGTGCCAGCAGAGGTGGGAGGGCGACGGAGACCCAGTACTTC.

This chain uses TRBV28 with TRBJ1-1; D might be TRBD1 (5 bases). This CDR3 comprises 14 residues. V gave up 3 bases and J gave up 6 bases, with 14 bases separating them. Germline CDR1 and CDR2: MDHEN and SYDVKM. The CDR3 region has the DNA TGTGCCAGCAGTTTCTCAGGGAGGATCCCTGAAGCTTTCTTT. Its translation is CASSFSGRIPEAFF.

The J gene is TRBJ2-7, the V gene TRBV27; 14 bases line up with TRBD2. CDR1 is MNHEY, CDR2 SMNVEV, per germline (reference sequence). This CDR3 is 15 amino acids long. J was trimmed by 4 bases and V by 4 bases; bases with no gene match: 3. The CDR3 coding sequence is TGTGCCAGCAGTTCCCGACTAGCGGGAGGGTACGAGCAGTACTTC. Protein product: CASSSRLAGGYEQYF.

The J gene is TRBJ2-2, the V gene TRBV6-5; no clear D gene. CDR1 is MNHEY, CDR2 SVGAGI, per germline. V dropped 2 bases and J dropped 1 base, with 5 bases sitting between them. This CDR3 is built from 14 residues. CDR3 region: CASSYVENTGELFF. The CDR3 bases are TGTGCCAGCAGTTACGTAGAGAACACCGGGGAGCTGTTTTTT.

CDR3 protein: CASSAGPNTEAFF. In nucleotides, the CDR3 is TGTGCCAGCAGCGCTGGCCCGAACACTGAAGCTTTCTTT. This sequence joins TRBV9 and TRBJ1-1, with D unclear. Trimming pared 3 bases from V and 1 base from J, leaving 7 bases between. Germline V gene data show CDR1 as SGDLS and CDR2 as YYNGEE. CDR3 length: 13 residues.

This clone has only a few counts. The rearrangement uses TRBV6-1 and TRBJ1-1; 9 bases agree with TRBD1. Germline-derived CDR1 and CDR2 are MNHNS and SASEGT. The CDR3 has 15 residues. With V trimmed by 4 bases and J by 4 bases, 7 bases remained unmatched. The DNA for the CDR3 is TGTGCCAGCAGTGTCAACAGGGGGCCGGGCACTGAAGCTTTCTTT. The encoded protein is CASSVNRGPGTEAFF.

The sample holds one count of this clone. This chain uses TRBV6-5 with TRBJ2-7; the D gene is possibly TRBD1 (5 bases). Trimming shortened V by 9 bases and J by 3 bases, and 9 bases separated the two germline ends. CDR1 MNHEY and CDR2 SVGAGI come from the germline V gene. The CDR3 is made up of 11 amino acids. Here the CDR3 DNA reads TGTGCCAGTCAGGGTTACTACGAGCAGTACTTC. Translation: CASQGYYEQYF.

The DNA of the CDR3 is TGTGCCTGGAGTGGAGTCGGGAAGGCTAATGAAAAACTGTTTTTT. Translating gives CAWSGVGKANEKLFF. The chain is built from TRBV30 and TRBJ1-4; D gene unclear. V lost 1 base, J lost 3 bases, and 12 bases lay in between. Germline loops: CDR1 GTSNPN, CDR2 SVGIG (reference sequence). This CDR3 spans 15 amino acids.

The V call is TRBV5-1, the J call TRBJ2-7, with 8 positions matching TRBD2. The CDR3 sequence is 15 residues long. Germline CDR1 reads SGHRS; CDR2 reads YFSETQ. The V gene end was trimmed by 0 bases and the J gene end by 3 bases; junction bases not matched to a gene: 5. The CDR3 sequence is CASSLDALAVYEQYF. The CDR3 nucleotides read TGCGCCAGCAGCTTGGACGCACTAGCGGTCTACGAGCAGTACTTC.

This clone was seen more than once but under ten times. The CDR3 DNA sequence: TGTGCCGTAGGTAGACTGGGGGCCGATCAGCCCCAGCATTTT. Residues: CAVGRLGADQPQHF. The chain couples TRBV10-3 to TRBJ1-5, with a weak D call TRBD1 (6 bases). Germline CDR1 reads ENHRY; CDR2 reads SYGVKD. The CDR3 extends over 14 amino acids. Trimming cost V 11 bases and J 5 bases, with 19 bases left between them.

The chain employs TRBV19 and TRBJ1-2; D not resolved. Trimming took off 3 bases at V and 14 bases at J, with 13 bases between the two ends. The CDR3 is 11 residues long. The germline V gene encodes CDR1 LNHDA and CDR2 SQIVND (reference sequence). CDR3 DNA: TGTGCCAGTAGTATGGGCAGAGAATATACCTTC. Its translation is CASSMGREYTF.

The chain carries TRBV5-4 and TRBJ2-4; D perhaps matches TRBD2 (6 bases). Per germline, CDR1 SGHNT and CDR2 YYREEE (reference sequence). Deletions cut 2 bases from V and 8 bases from J, with 14 bases between. The CDR3 spans 14 residues. Here the CDR3 reads CASSLADGGDIQYF. CDR3 in DNA: TGTGCCAGCAGCTTAGCGGACGGCGGGGACATTCAGTACTTC.

This sequence joins TRBV7-8 and TRBJ1-2, with a tentative D call TRBD1 (6 bases). The CDR3 is 15 residues long. V was cut by 8 bases and J by 4 bases, with 20 bases left in between. Germline assignment: CDR1 SGHVS and CDR2 FQNEAQ. The CDR3 nucleotides are TGTGCCAGCCAGCTTTTAGGGGGGGTTTCCTATGGCTACACCTTC. This codes for CASQLLGGVSYGYTF.

The chain links TRBV5-1 to TRBJ2-5, with 9 positions matching TRBD2. The CDR3 spans 15 residues. Per the germline V gene, CDR1 is SGHRS and CDR2 is YFSETQ. V trimming: 4 bases; J trimming: 2 bases; junction bases outside the gene matches: 6. Here the CDR3 DNA reads TGCGCCAGCAGCATAGCGGGAGCGGGACAAGAGACCCAGTACTTC. As protein: CASSIAGAGQETQYF. The whole variable domain, filled in from reference TRBV5-1 and TRBJ2-5, reads KAGVTQTPRYLIKTRGQQVTLSCSPISGHRSVSWYQQTPGQGLQFLFEYFSETQRNKGNFPGRFSGRQFSNSRSEMNVSTLELGDSALYLCASSIAGAGQETQYFGPGTRLLVL.

The chain has TRBV5-1 and TRBJ2-7; 10 bases line up with TRBD1. CDR1 is SGHRS and CDR2 is YFSETQ in the germline V gene. The CDR3 extends over 18 amino acids. The V gene end was trimmed by 4 bases and the J gene end by 0 bases; junction bases not matched to a gene: 13. The CDR3 loop is CASSRGDRGSTFSYEQYF. The DNA of the CDR3 is TGCGCCAGCAGCAGGGGGGACAGGGGATCTACTTTCTCCTACGAGCAGTACTTC.

This chain joins TRBV7-9 and TRBJ2-2, with 10 bases that match TRBD2. Germline CDR1 reads SEHNR; CDR2 reads FQNEAQ (reference sequence). The CDR3 spans 18 residues. The V gene end was trimmed by 5 bases and the J gene end by 0 bases; junction bases not matched to a gene: 9. The CDR3: CASSRTSGRFANTGELFF. The CDR3 DNA follows: TGTGCCAGCAGCCGGACTAGCGGAAGATTCGCGAACACCGGGGAGCTGTTTTTT.

The chain is built from TRBV10-3 and TRBJ2-3; 9 bases agree with TRBD2. J gave up 2 bases and V 0 bases, and 15 bases lay outside the gene matches. Germline V CDR1 and CDR2: ENHRY, SYGVKD. CDR3 size: 20 residues. DNA for the CDR3: TGTGCCATCAGTGAGTCGAAGTCCTATATGACTAGCGGACTCACAGATACGCAGTATTTT. Translating it yields CAISESKSYMTSGLTDTQYF.

CDR3 nucleotides: TGTGCCAGTAGTGTCGACGGAGCAGATACGCAGTATTTT. Its protein is CASSVDGADTQYF. This chain connects TRBV19 to TRBJ2-3; no definite D call. This CDR3 has 13 residues. V was trimmed by 5 bases and J by 4 bases, leaving 10 bases between them. CDR1 is LNHDA and CDR2 is SQIVND in the germline V gene (reference sequence).

The chain recombines TRBV24-1 with TRBJ2-3; tentative D call: TRBD2 (6 bases). The CDR3 is made up of 13 amino acids. CDR1 KGHDR and CDR2 SFDVKD come from the germline V gene. V was cut by 4 bases and J by 11 bases, with 15 bases left in between. The CDR3, as DNA: TGTGCCACCAGTGACACGGGACTGGGTGGGCAGTATTTT. Translation gives CATSDTGLGGQYF.

The J gene is TRBJ1-2, the V gene TRBV6-5; possibly TRBD1 for D (5 bases). Germline CDR1 is MNHEY and CDR2 is SVGAGI. This CDR3 spans 11 amino acids. Trimming stripped 5 bases from V and 4 bases from J, with 5 bases between. The CDR3 nucleotides read TGTGCCAGCAGTACAGGCTATGGCTACACCTTC. Translation gives CASSTGYGYTF.

The chain combines TRBV11-2 with TRBJ1-3; 8 nucleotides align to TRBD1. V was pared by 2 bases and J by 3 bases, with 9 bases of the junction left unmatched. In germline, CDR1 is SGHAT, CDR2 FQNNGV. This CDR3 spans 17 amino acids. The CDR3 loop is CASSLRWTGLGGNTIYF. CDR3 DNA sequence: TGTGCCAGCAGCTTAAGATGGACAGGGTTAGGTGGAAACACCATATATTTT.

The chain carries TRBV6-2 or TRBV6-3 and TRBJ2-1, with 10 bases identical to TRBD2. Germline trimming cut 2 bases from V and 8 bases from J; bases unmatched to any gene: 6. Per germline, CDR1 MNHEY and CDR2 SVGEGT. The CDR3 covers 15 residues. CDR3 sequence (DNA): TGTGCCAGCAGTTACGCGGGACTAGCGTCGGATGAGCAGTTCTTC. It codes for CASSYAGLASDEQFF.

The rearrangement uses TRBV27 and TRBJ1-2, with TRBD1 matching over 7 bases. From germline, CDR1 is MNHEY and CDR2 SMNVEV (reference sequence). V shed 6 bases and J 0 bases; nucleotides not matched to a gene: 10. CDR3 length: 16 amino acids. The CDR3: CASSTTRDRANYGYTF. In nucleotides, the CDR3 is TGTGCCAGCAGCACCACCCGGGACAGAGCTAACTATGGCTACACCTTC.